This T cell receptor beta chain is from a study of T-cell reconstitution after alpha-beta-depleted transplantation in children. Germline CDR1 reads LNHNV; CDR2 reads YYDKDF (reference sequence). This CDR3 has 15 residues. V was cut by 3 bases and J by 8 bases, with 16 bases left in between. A library of TCRbeta sequences, prepared with unique molecular identifiers, was generated. One entry per CDR3 protein results from TCRdb running MiXCR on the PCR reads. Here the sample spans about 370,000 distinct CDR3 sequences, roughly 21% being singletons. The sample consisted of PBMCs from the stem cell graft donor, taken from the stem cell graft. The chain combines TRBV15 with TRBJ1-4; perhaps TRBD1 as D (5 bases). This TCR was recovered from a human donor who donated a stem cell graft to a child with acute myeloid leukemia. CDR3 sequence reads: CATSSRDGTGEKLFF. The CDR3 nucleotides are TGTGCCACCAGCAGCAGGGACGGGACGGGGGAAAAACTGTTTTTT.